The 2 T cell receptor beta chains below all came from one sample that was sequenced in a study of blood T cells in healthy people across ages. The authors ran a second PCR of roughly 6 to 12 cycles using a sample-barcoded 5' primer and a J-beta primer mix. A single record per CDR3 protein comes from TCRdb applying MiXCR to the 5' RACE reads. Among around 400,000 distinct CDR3 sequences listed, 52% were seen once. Sequenced material: blood. The origin of the receptors is a man between 60 and 75 years old in good health.

Worth noting for this clonotype: This may come from a read error, since a much larger clone is one base off. The rearrangement joins TRBV27 to TRBJ2-3; D uncertain. Germline lookup yields CDR1 MNHEY and CDR2 SMNVEV (reference sequence). The CDR3 contains 14 residues. The V gene lost 6 bases and the J gene lost 3 bases, with 13 bases spanning the gap. DNA of the CDR3: TGTGCCAGCAGACCAGCACCGGGTACAGATACGCAGTATTTT. Protein sequence: CASRPAPGTDTQYF.

The chain links TRBV24-1 to TRBJ2-6; no clear D. There are 13 residues in the CDR3. CDR1 and CDR2 (germline): KGHDR, SFDVKD. The V end was cut by 8 bases, the J end by 2 bases, with 6 bases between. CDR3 amino acids: CATMQAGANVLTF. The CDR3 nucleotides read TGTGCCACCATGCAAGCTGGGGCCAACGTCCTGACTTTC.